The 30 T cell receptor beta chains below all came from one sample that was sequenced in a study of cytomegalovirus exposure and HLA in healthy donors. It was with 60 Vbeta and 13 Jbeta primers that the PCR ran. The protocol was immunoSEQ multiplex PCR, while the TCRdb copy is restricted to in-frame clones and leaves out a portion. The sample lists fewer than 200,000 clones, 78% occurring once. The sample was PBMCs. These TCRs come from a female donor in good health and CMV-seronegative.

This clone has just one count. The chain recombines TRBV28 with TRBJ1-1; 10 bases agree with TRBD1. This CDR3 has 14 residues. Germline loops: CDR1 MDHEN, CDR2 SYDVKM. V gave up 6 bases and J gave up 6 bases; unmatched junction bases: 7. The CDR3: CASSAGQGYAEAFF. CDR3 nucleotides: TGTGCCAGCAGCGCGGGACAGGGGTATGCTGAAGCTTTCTTT. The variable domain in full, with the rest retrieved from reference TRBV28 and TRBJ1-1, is DVKVTQSSRYLVKRTGEKVFLECVQDMDHENMFWYRQDPGLGLRLIYFSYDVKMKEKGDIPEGYSVSREKKERFSLILESASTNQTSMYLCASSAGQGYAEAFFGQGTRLTVV.

For the CDR3, the DNA is TGTGCCAGCAGCTCAATCCCCATGACAGGGGGGGATCCCTCTGGGGCCAACGTCCTGACTTTC. It codes for CASSSIPMTGGDPSGANVLTF. The J gene is TRBJ2-6, the V gene TRBV7-3; TRBD1 matches at 9 bases. The germline V gene encodes CDR1 SGHTA and CDR2 FQGTGA. Unmatched junction bases numbered 16, after V lost 4 bases and J lost 0 bases. This CDR3 is 21 amino acids long.

This CDR3 is CASTPGTETGELFF. CDR3 sequence (DNA): TGTGCCAGTACCCCCGGGACAGAGACCGGGGAGCTGTTTTTT. The chain recombines TRBV19 with TRBJ2-2, with TRBD1 identical over 7 bases. Per germline, CDR1 LNHDA and CDR2 SQIVND (reference sequence). The CDR3 has 14 amino acids. V trimming: 7 bases; J trimming: 5 bases; junction bases outside the gene matches: 7.

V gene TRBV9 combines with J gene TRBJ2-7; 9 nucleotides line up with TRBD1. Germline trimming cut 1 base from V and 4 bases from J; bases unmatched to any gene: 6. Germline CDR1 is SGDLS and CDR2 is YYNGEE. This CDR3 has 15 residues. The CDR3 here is CASSVKGQGAYEQYF. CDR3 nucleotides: TGTGCCAGCAGCGTAAAGGGACAGGGAGCTTACGAGCAGTACTTC.

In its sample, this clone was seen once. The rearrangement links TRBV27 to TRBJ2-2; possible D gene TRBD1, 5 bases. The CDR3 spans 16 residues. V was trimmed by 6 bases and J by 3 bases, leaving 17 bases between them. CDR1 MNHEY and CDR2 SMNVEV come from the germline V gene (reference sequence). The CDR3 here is CASRRQLGLDTGELFF. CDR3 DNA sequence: TGTGCCAGCAGACGACAGCTCGGATTGGACACCGGGGAGCTGTTTTTT.

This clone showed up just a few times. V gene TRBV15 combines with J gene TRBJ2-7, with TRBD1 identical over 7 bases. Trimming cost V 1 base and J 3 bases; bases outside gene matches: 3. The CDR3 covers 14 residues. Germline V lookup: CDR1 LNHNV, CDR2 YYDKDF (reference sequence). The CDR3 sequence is CATSRGNRGYEQYF. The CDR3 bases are TGTGCCACCAGCAGAGGGAACAGGGGCTACGAGCAGTACTTC.

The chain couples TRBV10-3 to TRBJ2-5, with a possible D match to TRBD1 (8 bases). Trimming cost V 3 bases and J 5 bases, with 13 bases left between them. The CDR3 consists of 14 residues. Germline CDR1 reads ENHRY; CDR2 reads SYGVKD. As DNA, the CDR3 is TGTGCCATCAGTGACGGACAGGGAGGGGAGACCCAGTACTTC. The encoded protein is CAISDGQGGETQYF.

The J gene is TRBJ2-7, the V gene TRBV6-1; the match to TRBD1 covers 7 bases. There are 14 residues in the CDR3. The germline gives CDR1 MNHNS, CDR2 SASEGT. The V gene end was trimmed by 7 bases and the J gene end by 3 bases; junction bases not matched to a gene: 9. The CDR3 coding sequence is TGTGCCAGCACCTATATGAGGGACAGCTACGAGCAGTACTTC. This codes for CASTYMRDSYEQYF.

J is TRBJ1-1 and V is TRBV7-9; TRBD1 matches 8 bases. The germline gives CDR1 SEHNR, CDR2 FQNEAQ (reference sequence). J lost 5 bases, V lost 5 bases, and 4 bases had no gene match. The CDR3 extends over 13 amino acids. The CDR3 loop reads CASSIQGGTEAFF. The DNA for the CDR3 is TGTGCCAGCAGCATACAGGGGGGGACTGAAGCTTTCTTT.

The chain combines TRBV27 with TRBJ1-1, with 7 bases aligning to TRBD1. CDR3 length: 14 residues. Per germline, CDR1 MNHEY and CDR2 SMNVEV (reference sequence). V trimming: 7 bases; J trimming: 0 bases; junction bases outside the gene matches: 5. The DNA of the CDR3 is TGTGCCAGCAAACAACAGGGGCTGAACACTGAAGCTTTCTTT. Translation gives CASKQQGLNTEAFF.

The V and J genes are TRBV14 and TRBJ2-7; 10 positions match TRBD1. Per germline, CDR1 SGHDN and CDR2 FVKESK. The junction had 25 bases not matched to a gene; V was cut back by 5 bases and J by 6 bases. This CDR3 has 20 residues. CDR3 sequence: CASSGMPTRPRQGARSEQYF. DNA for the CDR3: TGTGCCAGCAGCGGGATGCCTACCCGACCGAGACAGGGGGCGCGTAGCGAGCAGTACTTC.

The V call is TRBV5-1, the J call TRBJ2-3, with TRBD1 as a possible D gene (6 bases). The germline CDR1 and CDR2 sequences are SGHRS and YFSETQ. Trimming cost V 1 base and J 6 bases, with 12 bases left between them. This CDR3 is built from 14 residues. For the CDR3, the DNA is TGCGCCAGCAGCTTGTGGCAGGGGACGGATACGCAGTATTTT. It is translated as CASSLWQGTDTQYF.

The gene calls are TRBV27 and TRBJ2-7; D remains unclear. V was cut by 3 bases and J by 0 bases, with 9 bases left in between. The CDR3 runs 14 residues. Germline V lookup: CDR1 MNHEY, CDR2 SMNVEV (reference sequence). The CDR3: CASSLGSSSYEQYF. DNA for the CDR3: TGTGCCAGCAGTTTGGGCTCCTCCTCCTACGAGCAGTACTTC.

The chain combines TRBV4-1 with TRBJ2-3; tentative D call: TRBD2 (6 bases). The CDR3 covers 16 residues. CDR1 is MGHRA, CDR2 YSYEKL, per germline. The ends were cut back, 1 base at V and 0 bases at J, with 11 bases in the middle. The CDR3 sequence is CASSQVAEASTDTQYF. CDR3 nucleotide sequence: TGCGCCAGCAGCCAAGTAGCGGAAGCTAGCACAGATACGCAGTATTTT.

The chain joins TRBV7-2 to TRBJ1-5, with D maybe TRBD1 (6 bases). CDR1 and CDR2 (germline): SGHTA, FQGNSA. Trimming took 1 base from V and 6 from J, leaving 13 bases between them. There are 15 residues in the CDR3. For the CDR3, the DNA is TGTGCCAGCAGCTTAGGCTGGGGGGGGGCTCAGCCCCAGCATTTT. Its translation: CASSLGWGGAQPQHF.

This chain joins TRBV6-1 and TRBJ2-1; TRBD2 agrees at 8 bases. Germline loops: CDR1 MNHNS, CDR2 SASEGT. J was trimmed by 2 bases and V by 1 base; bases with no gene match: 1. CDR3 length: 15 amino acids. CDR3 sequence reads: CASSEVGGAYNEQFF. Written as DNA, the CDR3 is TGTGCCAGCAGTGAAGTCGGGGGGGCCTACAATGAGCAGTTCTTC.

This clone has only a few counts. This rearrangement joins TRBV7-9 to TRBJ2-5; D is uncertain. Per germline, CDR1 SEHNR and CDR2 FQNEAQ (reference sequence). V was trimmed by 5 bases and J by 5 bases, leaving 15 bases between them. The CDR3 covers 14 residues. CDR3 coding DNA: TGTGCCAGCAGCCCACTCTCTGGTTTGGAGACCCAGTACTTC. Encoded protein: CASSPLSGLETQYF.

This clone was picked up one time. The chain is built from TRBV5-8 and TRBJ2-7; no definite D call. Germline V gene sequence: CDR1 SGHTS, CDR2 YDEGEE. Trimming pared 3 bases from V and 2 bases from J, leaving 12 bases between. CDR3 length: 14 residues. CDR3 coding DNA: TGTGCCAGCAGCTCCACCCCAGGTACCTACGAGCAGTACTTC. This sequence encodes CASSSTPGTYEQYF.

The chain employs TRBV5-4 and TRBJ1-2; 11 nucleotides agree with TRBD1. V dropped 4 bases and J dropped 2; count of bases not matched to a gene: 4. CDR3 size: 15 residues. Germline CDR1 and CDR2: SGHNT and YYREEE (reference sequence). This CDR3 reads CASSQGQGANYGYTF. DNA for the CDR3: TGTGCCAGCAGCCAAGGACAGGGGGCCAACTATGGCTACACCTTC.

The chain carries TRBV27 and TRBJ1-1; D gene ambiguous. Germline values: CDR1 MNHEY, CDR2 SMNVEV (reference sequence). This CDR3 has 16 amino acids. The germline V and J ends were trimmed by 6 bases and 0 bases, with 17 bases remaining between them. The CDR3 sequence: CASSFLGVGVNTEAFF. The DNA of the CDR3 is TGTGCCAGCAGCTTCCTGGGTGTCGGGGTGAACACTGAAGCTTTCTTT.

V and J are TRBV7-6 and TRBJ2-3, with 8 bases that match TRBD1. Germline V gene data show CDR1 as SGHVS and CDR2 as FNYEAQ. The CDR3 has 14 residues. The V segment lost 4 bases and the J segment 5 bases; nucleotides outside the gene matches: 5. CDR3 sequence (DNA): TGTGCCAGCAGCTCCGGACAGGGATTAGATACGCAGTATTTT. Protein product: CASSSGQGLDTQYF. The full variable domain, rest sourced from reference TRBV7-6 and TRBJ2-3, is GAGVSQSPRYKVTKRGQDVALRCDPISGHVSLYWYRQALGQGPEFLTYFNYEAQQDKSGLPNDRFSAERPEGSISTLTIQRTEQRDSAMYRCASSSGQGLDTQYFGPGTRLTVL.

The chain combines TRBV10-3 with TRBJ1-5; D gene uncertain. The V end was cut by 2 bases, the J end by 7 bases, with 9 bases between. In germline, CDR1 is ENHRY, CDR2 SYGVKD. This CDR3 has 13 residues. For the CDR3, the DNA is TGTGCCATCAGTGAGGGTTCCTACCAGCCCCAGCATTTT. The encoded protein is CAISEGSYQPQHF.

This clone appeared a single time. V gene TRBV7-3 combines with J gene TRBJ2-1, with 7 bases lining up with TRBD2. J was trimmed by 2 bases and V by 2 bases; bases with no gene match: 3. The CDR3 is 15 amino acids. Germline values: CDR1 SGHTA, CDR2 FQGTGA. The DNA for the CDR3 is TGTGCCAGCAGCTTAGTAGCGGGCACCTACAATGAGCAGTTCTTC. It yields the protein CASSLVAGTYNEQFF. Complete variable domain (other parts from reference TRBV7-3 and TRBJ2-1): GAGVSQTPSNKVTEKGKYVELRCDPISGHTALYWYRQSLGQGPEFLIYFQGTGAADDSGLPNDRFFAVRPEGSVSTLKIQRTERGDSAVYLCASSLVAGTYNEQFFGPGTRLTVL.

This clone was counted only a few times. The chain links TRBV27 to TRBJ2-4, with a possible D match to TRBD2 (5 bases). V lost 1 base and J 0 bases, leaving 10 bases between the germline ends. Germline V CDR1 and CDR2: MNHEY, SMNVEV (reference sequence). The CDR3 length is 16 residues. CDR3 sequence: CASSLWLGLAKNIQYF. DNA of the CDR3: TGTGCCAGCAGTTTATGGCTAGGACTAGCCAAAAACATTCAGTACTTC.

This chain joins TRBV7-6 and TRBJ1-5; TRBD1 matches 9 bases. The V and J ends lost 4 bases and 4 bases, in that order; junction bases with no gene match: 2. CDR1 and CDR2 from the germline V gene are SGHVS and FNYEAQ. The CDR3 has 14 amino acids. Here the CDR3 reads CASSSGQGNQPQHF. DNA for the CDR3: TGTGCCAGCAGCTCCGGACAGGGGAATCAGCCCCAGCATTTT.

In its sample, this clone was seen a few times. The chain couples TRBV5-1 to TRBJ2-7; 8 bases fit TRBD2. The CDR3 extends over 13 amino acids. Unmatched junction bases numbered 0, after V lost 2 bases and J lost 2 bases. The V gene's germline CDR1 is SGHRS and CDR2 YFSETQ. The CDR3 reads CASSFSGTYEQYF. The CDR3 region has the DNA TGCGCCAGCAGCTTTAGCGGGACCTACGAGCAGTACTTC.

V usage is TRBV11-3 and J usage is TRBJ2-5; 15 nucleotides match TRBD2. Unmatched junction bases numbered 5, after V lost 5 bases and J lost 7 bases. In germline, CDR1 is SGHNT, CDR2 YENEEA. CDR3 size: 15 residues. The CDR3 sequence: CASSQRTSGGGTQYF. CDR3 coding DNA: TGTGCCAGCAGCCAAAGGACTAGCGGGGGGGGGACCCAGTACTTC. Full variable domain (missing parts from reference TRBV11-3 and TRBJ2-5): EAGVVQSPRYKIIEKKQPVAFWCNPISGHNTLYWYLQNLGQGPELLIRYENEEAVDDSQLPKDRFSAERLKGVDSTLKIQPAELGDSAVYLCASSQRTSGGGTQYFGPGTRLLVL.

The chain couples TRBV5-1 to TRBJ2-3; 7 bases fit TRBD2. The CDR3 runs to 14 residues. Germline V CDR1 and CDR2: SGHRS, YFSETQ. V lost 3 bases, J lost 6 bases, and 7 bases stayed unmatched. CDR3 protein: CASSSGTIPDTQYF. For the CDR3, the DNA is TGCGCCAGCAGCTCTGGGACTATCCCCGATACGCAGTATTTT.

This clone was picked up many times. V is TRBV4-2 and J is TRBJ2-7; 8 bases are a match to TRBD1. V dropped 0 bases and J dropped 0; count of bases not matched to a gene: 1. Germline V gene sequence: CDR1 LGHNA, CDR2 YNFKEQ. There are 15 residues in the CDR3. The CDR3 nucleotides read TGTGCCAGCAGCCAAGAGGGACAGGACTCCTACGAGCAGTACTTC. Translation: CASSQEGQDSYEQYF.

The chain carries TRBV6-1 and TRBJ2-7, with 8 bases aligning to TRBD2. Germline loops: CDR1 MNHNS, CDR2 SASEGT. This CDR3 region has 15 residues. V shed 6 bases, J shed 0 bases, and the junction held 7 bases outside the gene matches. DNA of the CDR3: TGTGCCAGCAGCCACGGGGGGGGAAACTCCTACGAGCAGTACTTC. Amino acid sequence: CASSHGGGNSYEQYF.